A selection of T cell receptor beta chains follows, all from one sample in a study of metastatic and nonmetastatic thyroid tumors. TCRdb re-called the PCR reads via MiXCR. The table includes some 23,000 clones, approximately 20% detected once. The sample taken for sequencing was adjacent normal tissue. Receptors were obtained from a female donor with papillary thyroid cancer or a benign thyroid nodule (not recorded which). Some clones in this sample may be carry-over from other donors' samples. The CDR3 runs from the conserved cysteine through the conserved F or W. A D gene is named only where the DNA matches it firmly. Some rows have no size entry. The others give once, few or many, or a class for an expanded clone.

V gene: TRBV24-1
D gene: TRBD2
J gene: TRBJ2-1
clone size: NA
CDR3 DNA: TGTGCCACCAGTGAAAAACCGGGACTAGCGGATCCCAATGAGCAGTTCTTC
CDR3 protein: CATSEKPGLADPNEQFF

V gene: TRBV5-6
D gene: NA
J gene: TRBJ2-7
clone size: many
CDR3 DNA: TGTGCCAGCAGCTTATTAAAGGGGGTGTACGAGCAGTACTTC
CDR3 protein: CASSLLKGVYEQYF

V gene: TRBV7-2
D gene: TRBD1
J gene: TRBJ2-3
clone size: many
CDR3 DNA: TGTGCCAGCAGCGCCTACAGGGGCCCCACAGATACGCAGTATTTT
CDR3 protein: CASSAYRGPTDTQYF

V gene: TRBV28
D gene: NA
J gene: TRBJ1-5
clone size: medium-sized
CDR3 DNA: TGTGCCAGCAGTTTATGGGCAGGGCGAGATCAGCCCCAGCATTTT
CDR3 protein: CASSLWAGRDQPQHF

V gene: TRBV7-6
D gene: TRBD2
J gene: TRBJ2-2
clone size: once
CDR3 DNA: TGTGCCAGCAGCTTAAGACTAGCGGGAGTGGGCAACACCGGGGAGCTGTTTTTT
CDR3 protein: CASSLRLAGVGNTGELFF

V gene: TRBV4-1
D gene: TRBD2
J gene: TRBJ2-1
clone size: many
CDR3 DNA: TGCGCCAGCAGCCAAGAGTCCGCTAGCGGGTGGAATGAGCAGTTCTTC
CDR3 protein: CASSQESASGWNEQFF

V gene: TRBV28
D gene: TRBD1
J gene: TRBJ2-7
clone size: NA
CDR3 DNA: TGTGCCAGCAGTTCCACAGGGGTATACGAGCAGTACTTC
CDR3 protein: CASSSTGVYEQYF

V gene: TRBV10-2
D gene: TRBD2
J gene: TRBJ2-1
clone size: NA
CDR3 DNA: TGCGCCAGCACGAAGGGACTAATGGGGCTCAATGAACAGTTCTTC
CDR3 protein: CASTKGLMGLNEQFF

V gene: TRBV10-3
D gene: NA
J gene: TRBJ1-2
clone size: few
CDR3 DNA: TGTGCCATCAGTGAGGACCTTAACTATGGCTACACCTTC
CDR3 protein: CAISEDLNYGYTF

V gene: TRBV6-5
D gene: NA
J gene: TRBJ2-1
clone size: NA
CDR3 DNA: TGTGCCAGCAGTTGCTCGATGAGGGAACACGAGCAGTTCTTC
CDR3 protein: CASSCSMREHEQFF

V gene: TRBV11-2
D gene: TRBD2
J gene: TRBJ2-1
clone size: NA
CDR3 DNA: TGTGCCAGCAGGGGAACTAGCGGAAACTACAATGAGCAGTTCTTC
CDR3 protein: CASRGTSGNYNEQFF

V gene: TRBV19
D gene: NA
J gene: TRBJ1-1
clone size: many
CDR3 DNA: TGTGCCAGTAATGTATGGGGGGACACTGAAGCTTTCTTT
CDR3 protein: CASNVWGDTEAFF

V gene: TRBV9
D gene: NA
J gene: TRBJ2-5
clone size: NA
CDR3 DNA: TGTGCCAGCGGGACCGGGCCCACTATCGCACGGTACTTC
CDR3 protein: CASGTGPTIARYF

V gene: TRBV7-2
D gene: NA
J gene: TRBJ2-5
clone size: many
CDR3 DNA: TGTGCCAGCAGGGAGGATGCGAAGACCCAGTACTTC
CDR3 protein: CASREDAKTQYF

V gene: TRBV2
D gene: NA
J gene: TRBJ2-3
clone size: NA
CDR3 DNA: TGTGCCAGCAGTGAAACAGGACCCTCAACAGATACGCAGTATTTT
CDR3 protein: CASSETGPSTDTQYF

V gene: TRBV2
D gene: TRBD1
J gene: TRBJ2-7
clone size: NA
CDR3 DNA: TGTGCCAGCTTGCCAGGGGGCTTCGGCTCCTACGAGCAGTACTTC
CDR3 protein: CASLPGGFGSYEQYF